Listed below are T cell receptor beta chains from one sample, sequenced in a study of blood T cells in healthy people across ages. Using its own MiXCR run on the 5' RACE reads, TCRdb lists one record per CDR3 protein. The sample lists hundreds of thousands of distinct CDR3 sequences, roughly three fifths occurring once. The sequencing input was blood. The receptors here all came from a man aged 40-49 years in good health. CDR3s include the opening cysteine and the closing phenylalanine or tryptophan. Fields, in order: J gene, V gene, clone size, D gene, CDR3 DNA, CDR3 protein. The D gene is left open where the match is weak. Clone size is given for some rows only: seen once, a few or many times, or a class if the clone is expanded.

>TRBJ2-2|TRBV6-1|-|-
TGTGCCAGCAGAGCAACCGGGAGAGACACCGGGGAGCTGTTTTTT
CASRATGRDTGELFF
>TRBJ2-5|TRBV7-2|-|-
TGTGCCAGCAGCCTCCCGCGACAGAAACGGTCCCAGTACTTC
CASSLPRQKRSQYF
>TRBJ2-7|TRBV20-1|few|-
TGCAGTGCTAGACCCCCGGCTTCAGGGGACGAGCAGTACTTC
CSARPPASGDEQYF
>TRBJ2-7|TRBV11-2|-|-
TGTGCCAGCAGCTTATGGTCGGGAACCTACGAGCAGTACTTC
CASSLWSGTYEQYF
>TRBJ2-3|TRBV7-9|-|TRBD2
TGTGCCAGCAGCTTTGCGGGGGTCACAGATACGCAGTATTTT
CASSFAGVTDTQYF
>TRBJ2-4|TRBV27|once|TRBD2
TGTGCCAGCGCCCCAACGCGGGAGCAGTACTTC
CASAPTREQYF
>TRBJ2-7|TRBV12-3/TRBV12-4|-|-
TGTGCCAGCGTATCGGGACTGGGACAGAGATCCTACGAGCAGTACTTC
CASVSGLGQRSYEQYF
>TRBJ2-7|TRBV27|few|TRBD2
TGTGCCAGCAGTCCTCTCTGGCGGGAGGGCCGGGGCGAGCAGTACTTC
CASSPLWREGRGEQYF
>TRBJ2-7|TRBV15|-|-
TGTGCCACCAGCAGAGGTAGGGGAAGCTCCTACGAGCAGTACTTC
CATSRGRGSSYEQYF
>TRBJ2-3|TRBV6-1|-|TRBD2
TGTGCCAGCAGGATAAGAGGAGGGGGGCGGGAGGTGTCAGATACGCAGTATTTT
CASRIRGGGREVSDTQYF
>TRBJ2-5|TRBV27|-|TRBD2
TGTGCCAGCAGTTCCCTAGCGGGGCTTGGGGAGACCCAGTACTTC
CASSSLAGLGETQYF
>TRBJ2-3|TRBV7-2|-|-
TGTGCCAGCAGCTTGACAGAGTGGGCCTGGGATACGCAGTATTTT
CASSLTEWAWDTQYF
>TRBJ2-3|TRBV12-3/TRBV12-4|-|-
TGTGCCAGCGAGACGGGCACAGATACGCAGTATTTT
CASETGTDTQYF
>TRBJ1-6|TRBV10-3|few|TRBD1
TGTGCCATCAGTCCCGGGACAGGGAATTCACCCCTCCACTTT
CAISPGTGNSPLHF
>TRBJ2-7|TRBV28|-|-
TGTGCCAGCACGGGCGGCCACTACGAGCAGTACTTC
CASTGGHYEQYF
>TRBJ1-1|TRBV7-9|once|-
TGTGCCAGCAGCGTGGGGGGGCTAGCGACTGAAGCTTTCTTT
CASSVGGLATEAFF
>TRBJ2-7|TRBV10-3|-|TRBD1
TGTGCCATCAGAGAACCATCCGGGACAGGGGGTGACGAGCAGTACTTC
CAIREPSGTGGDEQYF
>TRBJ1-2|TRBV9|few|-
TGTGCCAGCCACGCCGTGGCCTATGGCTACACCTTC
CASHAVAYGYTF
>TRBJ2-1|TRBV28|-|-
TGTGCCACTTGGGCGAACAATGAGCAGTTCTTC
CATWANNEQFF
>TRBJ2-1|TRBV6-6|-|-
TGTGCCGGCGCGGCCGGGCTCGGCAATGAGCAGTTCTTC
CAGAAGLGNEQFF
>TRBJ2-5|TRBV7-8|few|-
TGTGCCAGCAGCTCGGGGTCCGAGTACCAAGAGACCCAGTACTTC
CASSSGSEYQETQYF
>TRBJ2-1|TRBV5-6|few|-
TGTGCCAGCAGCTCCCCAGGGGCCGCCTGGGACAATGAGCAGTTCTTC
CASSSPGAAWDNEQFF